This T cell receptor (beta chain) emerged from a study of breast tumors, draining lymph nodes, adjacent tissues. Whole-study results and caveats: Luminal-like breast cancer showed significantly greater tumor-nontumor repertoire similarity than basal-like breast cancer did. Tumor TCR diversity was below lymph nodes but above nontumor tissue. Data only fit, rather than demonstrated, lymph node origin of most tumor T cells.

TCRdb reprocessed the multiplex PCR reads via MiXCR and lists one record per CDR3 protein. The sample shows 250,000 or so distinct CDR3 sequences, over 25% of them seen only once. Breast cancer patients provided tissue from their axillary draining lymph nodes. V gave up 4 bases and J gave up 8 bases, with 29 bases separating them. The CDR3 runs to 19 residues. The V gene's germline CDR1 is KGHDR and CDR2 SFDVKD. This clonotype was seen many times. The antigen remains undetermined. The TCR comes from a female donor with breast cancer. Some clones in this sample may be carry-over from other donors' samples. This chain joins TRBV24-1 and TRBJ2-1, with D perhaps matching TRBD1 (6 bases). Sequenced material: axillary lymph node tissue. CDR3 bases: TGTGCCACCAGTGACCCAAGGGGTTTAGGGGACAACCGTGTCGATGAGCAGTTCTTC. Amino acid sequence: CATSDPRGLGDNRVDEQFF.